The subject of this entry is one TCR beta chain. What it binds is not known. The source of the sample is a study of cytomegalovirus exposure and HLA in healthy donors. The primer mix had 60 Vbeta and 13 Jbeta primers. Original methodology: In a later analysis, of 80 million or so unique beta chains, some 10 million appeared in at least two donors. The assay was immunoSEQ multiplex PCR, and TCRdb's table has in-frame clones only and misses some. That table gives V, J and clone size, and the DNA gave D and trimming. The table includes about 160,000 clones, over 70% detected once. Study observations and caveats: Using a false discovery rate of 0.05, a later analysis showed that approximately 17,000 TCR beta sequences were associated with HLA alleles.

Trimming cost V 0 bases and J 12 bases, with 25 bases left between them. This CDR3 spans 17 amino acids. Germline CDR1 reads SGDLS; CDR2 reads YYNGEE. Input material: PBMCs. The source is a woman aged 45-60 years in good health and CMV-seropositive. The V and J genes are TRBV9 and TRBJ2-1; D possibly corresponds to TRBD1 (6 bases). In DNA, the CDR3 is TGTGCCAGCAGCGTAGAGCCCTTTGACGGGGCGACACAGGGGCAGTTCTTC. Translating it yields CASSVEPFDGATQGQFF.